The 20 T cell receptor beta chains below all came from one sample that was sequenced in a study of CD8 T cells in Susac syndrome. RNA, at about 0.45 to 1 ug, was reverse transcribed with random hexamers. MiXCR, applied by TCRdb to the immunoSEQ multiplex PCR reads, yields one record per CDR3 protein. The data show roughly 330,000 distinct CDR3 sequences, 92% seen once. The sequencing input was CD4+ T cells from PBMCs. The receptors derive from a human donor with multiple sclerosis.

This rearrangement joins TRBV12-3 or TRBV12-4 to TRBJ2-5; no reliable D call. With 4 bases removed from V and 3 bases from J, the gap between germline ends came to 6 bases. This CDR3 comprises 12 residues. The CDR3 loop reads CASSSHKETQYF. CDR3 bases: TGTGCCAGCAGTTCCCATAAAGAGACCCAGTACTTC.

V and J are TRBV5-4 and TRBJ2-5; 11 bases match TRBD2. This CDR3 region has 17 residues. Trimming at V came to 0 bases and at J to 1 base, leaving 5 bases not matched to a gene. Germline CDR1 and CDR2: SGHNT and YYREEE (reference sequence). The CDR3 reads CASSLALAGGRQETQYF. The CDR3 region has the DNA TGTGCCAGCAGCTTGGCCTTAGCGGGGGGGCGCCAAGAGACCCAGTACTTC.

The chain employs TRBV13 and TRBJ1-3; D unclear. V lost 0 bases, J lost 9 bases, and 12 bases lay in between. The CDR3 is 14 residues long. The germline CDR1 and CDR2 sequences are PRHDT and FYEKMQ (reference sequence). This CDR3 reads CASSLGRRWGTIYF. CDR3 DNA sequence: TGTGCCAGCAGCTTAGGCCGACGTTGGGGCACCATATATTTT.

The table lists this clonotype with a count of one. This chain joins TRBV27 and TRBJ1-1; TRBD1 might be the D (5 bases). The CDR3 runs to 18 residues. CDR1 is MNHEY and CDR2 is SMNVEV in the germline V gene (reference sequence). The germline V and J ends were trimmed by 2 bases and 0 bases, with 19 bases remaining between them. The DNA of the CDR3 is TGTGCCAGCAGTTTAGTTAAACCGGGACGGAGGATGAACACTGAAGCTTTCTTT. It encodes CASSLVKPGRRMNTEAFF.

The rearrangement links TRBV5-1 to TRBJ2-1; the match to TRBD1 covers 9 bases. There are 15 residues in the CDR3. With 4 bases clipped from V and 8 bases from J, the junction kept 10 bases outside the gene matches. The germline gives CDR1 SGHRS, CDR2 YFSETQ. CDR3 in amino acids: CASSLSGQGFHEQFF. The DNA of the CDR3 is TGCGCCAGCAGCCTCTCGGGACAGGGCTTTCATGAGCAGTTCTTC.

As DNA, the CDR3 is TGCAGTGCGCGACGCTCGGCCTACGAGCAGTACTTC. Its protein product is CSARRSAYEQYF. This sequence joins TRBV20-1 and TRBJ2-7, with D unclear. This CDR3 comprises 12 residues. The germline V and J ends were trimmed by 6 bases and 2 bases, with 11 bases remaining between them. Germline V gene data show CDR1 as DFQATT and CDR2 as SNEGSKA (reference sequence).

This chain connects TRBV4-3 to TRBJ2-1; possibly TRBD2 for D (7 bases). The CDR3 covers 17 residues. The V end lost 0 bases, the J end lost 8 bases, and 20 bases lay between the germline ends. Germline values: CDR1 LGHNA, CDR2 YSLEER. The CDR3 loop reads CASSQDPAGEGYYEQFF. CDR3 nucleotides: TGCGCCAGCAGCCAAGATCCGGCAGGGGAGGGGTACTATGAGCAGTTCTTC.

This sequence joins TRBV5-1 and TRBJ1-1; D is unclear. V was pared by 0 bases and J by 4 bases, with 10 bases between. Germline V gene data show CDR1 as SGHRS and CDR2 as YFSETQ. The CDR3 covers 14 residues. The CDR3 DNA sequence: TGCGCCAGCAGCTTGGAAGGGAGGAGCACTGAAGCTTTCTTT. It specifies CASSLEGRSTEAFF.

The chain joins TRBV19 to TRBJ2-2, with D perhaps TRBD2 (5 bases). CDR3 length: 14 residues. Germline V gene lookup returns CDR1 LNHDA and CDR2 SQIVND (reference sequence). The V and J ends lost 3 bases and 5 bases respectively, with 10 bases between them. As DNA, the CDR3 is TGTGCCAGTAGTATGGGGAGAGGGACCGGGGAGCTGTTTTTT. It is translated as CASSMGRGTGELFF.

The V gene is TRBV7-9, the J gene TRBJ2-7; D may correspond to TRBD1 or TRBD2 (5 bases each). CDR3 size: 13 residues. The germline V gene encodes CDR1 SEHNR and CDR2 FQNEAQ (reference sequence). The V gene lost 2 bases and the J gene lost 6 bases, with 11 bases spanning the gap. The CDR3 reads CASSLISRGEQYF. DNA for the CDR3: TGTGCCAGCAGCTTAATTTCGAGGGGCGAGCAGTACTTC.

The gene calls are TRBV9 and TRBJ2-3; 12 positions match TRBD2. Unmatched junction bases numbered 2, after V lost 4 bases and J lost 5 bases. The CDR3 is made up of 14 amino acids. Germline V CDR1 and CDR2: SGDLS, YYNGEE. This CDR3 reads CASSRLAGEDTQYF. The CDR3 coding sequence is TGTGCCAGCAGCAGACTAGCGGGGGAAGATACGCAGTATTTT.

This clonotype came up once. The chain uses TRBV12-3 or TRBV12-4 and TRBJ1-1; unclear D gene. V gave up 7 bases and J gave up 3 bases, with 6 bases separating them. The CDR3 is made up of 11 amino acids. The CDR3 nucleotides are TGTGCCAGCACGGGGTACACTGAAGCTTTCTTT. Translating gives CASTGYTEAFF.

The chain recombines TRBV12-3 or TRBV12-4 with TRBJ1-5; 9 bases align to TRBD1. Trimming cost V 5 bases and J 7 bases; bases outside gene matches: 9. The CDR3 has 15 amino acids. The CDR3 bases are TGTGCCAGCAGTCCCGGGACAGGGATGGTGCAGCCCCAGCATTTT. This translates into CASSPGTGMVQPQHF.

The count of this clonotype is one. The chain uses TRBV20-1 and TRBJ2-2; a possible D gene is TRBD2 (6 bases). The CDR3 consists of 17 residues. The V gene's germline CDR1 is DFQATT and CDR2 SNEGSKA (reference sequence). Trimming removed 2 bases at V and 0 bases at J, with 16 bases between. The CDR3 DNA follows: TGCAGTGCTAGACCCCGGAGGGGAACCGCGAACACCGGGGAGCTGTTTTTT. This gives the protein CSARPRRGTANTGELFF.

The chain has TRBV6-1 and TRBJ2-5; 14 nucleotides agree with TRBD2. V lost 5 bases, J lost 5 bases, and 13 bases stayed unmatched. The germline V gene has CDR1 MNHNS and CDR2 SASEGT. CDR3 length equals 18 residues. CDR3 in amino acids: CASSPGLAGVASVETQYF. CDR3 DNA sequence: TGTGCCAGCAGTCCGGGACTAGCGGGAGTCGCGAGCGTTGAGACCCAGTACTTC.

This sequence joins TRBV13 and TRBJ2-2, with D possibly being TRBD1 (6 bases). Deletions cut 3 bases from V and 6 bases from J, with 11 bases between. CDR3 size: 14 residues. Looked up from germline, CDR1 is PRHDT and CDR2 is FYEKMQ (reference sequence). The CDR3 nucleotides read TGTGCCAGCAGCTTGCGTGGGGGCGCCGGGGAGCTGTTTTTT. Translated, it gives CASSLRGGAGELFF.

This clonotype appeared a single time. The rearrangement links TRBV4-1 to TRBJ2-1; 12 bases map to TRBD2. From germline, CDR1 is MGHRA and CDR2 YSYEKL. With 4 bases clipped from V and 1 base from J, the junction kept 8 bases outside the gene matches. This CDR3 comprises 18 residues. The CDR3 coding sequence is TGCGCCAGCAGCCGAGCTCTAGCGGGGGGGCGGTCCTACAATGAGCAGTTCTTC. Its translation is CASSRALAGGRSYNEQFF.

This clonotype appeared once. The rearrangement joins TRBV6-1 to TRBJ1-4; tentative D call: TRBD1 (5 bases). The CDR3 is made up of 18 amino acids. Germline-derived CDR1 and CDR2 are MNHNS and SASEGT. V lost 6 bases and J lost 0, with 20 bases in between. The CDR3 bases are TGTGCCAGCAGCCCTACTCTGGGCAGGGTAGCAACTAATGAAAAACTGTTTTTT. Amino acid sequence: CASSPTLGRVATNEKLFF.

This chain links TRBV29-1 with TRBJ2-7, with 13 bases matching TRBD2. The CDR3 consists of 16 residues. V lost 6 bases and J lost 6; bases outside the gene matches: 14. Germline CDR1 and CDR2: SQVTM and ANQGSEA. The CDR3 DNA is TGCAGCGTGGAGACTAGCGGGAGGACGGGGGTCTCCGAGCAGTACTTC. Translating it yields CSVETSGRTGVSEQYF.

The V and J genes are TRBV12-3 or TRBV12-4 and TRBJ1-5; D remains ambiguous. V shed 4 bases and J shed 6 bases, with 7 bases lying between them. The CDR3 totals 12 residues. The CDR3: CASSSGPQPQHF. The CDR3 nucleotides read TGTGCCAGCAGTTCAGGCCCTCAGCCCCAGCATTTT.